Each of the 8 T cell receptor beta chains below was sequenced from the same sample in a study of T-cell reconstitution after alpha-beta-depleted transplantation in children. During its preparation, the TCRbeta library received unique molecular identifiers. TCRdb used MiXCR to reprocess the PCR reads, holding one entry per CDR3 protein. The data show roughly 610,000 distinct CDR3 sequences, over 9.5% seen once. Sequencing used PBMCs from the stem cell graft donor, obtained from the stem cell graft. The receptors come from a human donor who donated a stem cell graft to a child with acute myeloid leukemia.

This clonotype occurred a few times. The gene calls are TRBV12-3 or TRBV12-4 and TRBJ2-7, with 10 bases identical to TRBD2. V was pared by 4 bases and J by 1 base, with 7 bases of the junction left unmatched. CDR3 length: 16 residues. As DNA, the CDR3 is TGTGCCAGCAGTTCCGGGGGTAGCGGGAGGTCCTACGAGCAGTACTTC. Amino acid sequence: CASSSGGSGRSYEQYF.

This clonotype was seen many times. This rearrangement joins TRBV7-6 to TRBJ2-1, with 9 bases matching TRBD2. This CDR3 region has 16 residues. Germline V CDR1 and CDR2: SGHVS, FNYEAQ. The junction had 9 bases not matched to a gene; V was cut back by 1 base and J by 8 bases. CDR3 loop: CASSLERGRAVDEQFF. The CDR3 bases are TGTGCCAGCAGCTTAGAACGCGGGAGGGCCGTGGATGAGCAGTTCTTC. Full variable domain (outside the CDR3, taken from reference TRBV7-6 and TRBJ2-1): GAGVSQSPRYKVTKRGQDVALRCDPISGHVSLYWYRQALGQGPEFLTYFNYEAQQDKSGLPNDRFSAERPEGSISTLTIQRTEQRDSAMYRCASSLERGRAVDEQFFGPGTRLTVL.

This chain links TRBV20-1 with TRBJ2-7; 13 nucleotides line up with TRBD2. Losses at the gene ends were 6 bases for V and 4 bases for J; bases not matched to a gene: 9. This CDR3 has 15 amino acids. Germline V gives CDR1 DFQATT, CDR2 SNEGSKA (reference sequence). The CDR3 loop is CSAQTTSGRTYEQYF. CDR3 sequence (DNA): TGCAGTGCGCAGACGACTAGCGGGAGGACTTACGAGCAGTACTTC.

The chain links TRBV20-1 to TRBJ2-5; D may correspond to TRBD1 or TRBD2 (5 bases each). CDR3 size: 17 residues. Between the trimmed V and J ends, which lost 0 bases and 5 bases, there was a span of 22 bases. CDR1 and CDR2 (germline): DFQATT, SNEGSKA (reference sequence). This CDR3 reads CSARDFQGNGWEETQYF. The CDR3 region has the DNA TGCAGTGCTAGAGATTTTCAGGGAAATGGGTGGGAGGAGACCCAGTACTTC.

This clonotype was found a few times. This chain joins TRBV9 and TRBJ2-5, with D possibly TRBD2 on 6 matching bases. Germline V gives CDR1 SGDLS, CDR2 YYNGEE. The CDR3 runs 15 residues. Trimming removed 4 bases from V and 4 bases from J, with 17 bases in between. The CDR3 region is CASSPRAGSGETQYF. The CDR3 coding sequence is TGTGCCAGCAGCCCCCGGGCGGGGAGCGGAGAGACCCAGTACTTC.

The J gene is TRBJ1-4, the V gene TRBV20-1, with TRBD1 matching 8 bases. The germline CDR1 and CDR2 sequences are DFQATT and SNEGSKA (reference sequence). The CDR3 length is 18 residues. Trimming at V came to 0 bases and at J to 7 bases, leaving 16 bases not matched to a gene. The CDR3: CSARDGTRTGNGREKLFF. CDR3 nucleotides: TGCAGTGCTAGAGACGGGACTCGGACAGGGAACGGTCGTGAAAAACTGTTTTTT.

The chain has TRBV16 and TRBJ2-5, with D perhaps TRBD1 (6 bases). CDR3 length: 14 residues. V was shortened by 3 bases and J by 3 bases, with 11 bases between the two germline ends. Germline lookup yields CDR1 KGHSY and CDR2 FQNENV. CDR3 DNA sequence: TGTGCCAGCAGCCAGTTAGACAGGAAAGAGACCCAGTACTTC. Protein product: CASSQLDRKETQYF.

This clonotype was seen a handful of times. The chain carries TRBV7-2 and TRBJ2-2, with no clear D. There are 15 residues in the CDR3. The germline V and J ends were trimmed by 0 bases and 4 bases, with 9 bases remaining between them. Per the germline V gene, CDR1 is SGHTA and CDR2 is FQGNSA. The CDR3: CASSLAQKVTGELFF. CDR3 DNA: TGTGCCAGCAGCTTAGCGCAAAAGGTCACCGGGGAGCTGTTTTTT.